The clone carrying this T cell receptor (beta chain) turned up a few times. Treatment meaning: approximately 18 received Ad26.COV2.S at low or high dose, single or two shots; about 5 received placebo; per-sample allocation not given. Day 63 after the first vaccine or placebo injection was the time point for sampling. A Boston adult aged 18-55 years was the donor. Clones were read by immunoSEQ multiplex PCR, and TCRdb kept only the in-frame ones, dropping some. The data hold hundreds of thousands of clones, with 80% to 90% observed a single time. The data are from a study of Ad26.COV2.S vaccination and SARS-CoV-2 variants. The V and J ends lost 0 bases and 0 bases respectively, with 5 bases between them. Per the germline V gene, CDR1 is LGHNA and CDR2 is YNFKEQ. The CDR3 is 14 residues long.

V gene TRBV4-2 combines with J gene TRBJ1-1, with D unresolved. The starting material was peripheral blood, obtained in a trial of Ad26.COV2.S vaccine versus placebo. This clonotype originated in a person between 18 and 59 years old who received the Ad26.COV2.S COVID-19 vaccine or a placebo. CDR3 in amino acids: CASSQDQVNTEAFF. The CDR3 nucleotides are TGTGCCAGCAGCCAAGATCAGGTGAACACTGAAGCTTTCTTT.